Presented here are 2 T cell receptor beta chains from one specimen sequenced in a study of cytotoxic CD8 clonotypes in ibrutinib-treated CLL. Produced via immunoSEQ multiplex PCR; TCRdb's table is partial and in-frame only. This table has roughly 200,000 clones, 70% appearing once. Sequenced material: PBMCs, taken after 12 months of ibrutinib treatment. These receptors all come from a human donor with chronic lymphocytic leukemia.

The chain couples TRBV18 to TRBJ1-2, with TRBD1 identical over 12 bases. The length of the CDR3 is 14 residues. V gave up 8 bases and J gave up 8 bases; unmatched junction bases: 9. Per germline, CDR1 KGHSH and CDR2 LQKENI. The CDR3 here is CASGPPGQGAGYTF. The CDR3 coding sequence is TGTGCCAGCGGACCACCGGGACAGGGGGCCGGCTACACCTTC.

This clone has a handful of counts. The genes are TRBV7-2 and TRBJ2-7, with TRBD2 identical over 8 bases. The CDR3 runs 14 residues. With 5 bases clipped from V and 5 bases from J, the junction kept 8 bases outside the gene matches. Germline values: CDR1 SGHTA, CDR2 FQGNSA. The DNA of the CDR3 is TGTGCCAGCAGCAATAAGCGGGGGCACAACGAGCAGTACTTC. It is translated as CASSNKRGHNEQYF.